This T cell receptor beta chain is from a study of T cells in Graves' hyperthyroidism and ophthalmopathy (dated by TCRdb to between 2017 and 2020). As for the study more broadly: Peripheral blood samples were taken at the time of initial diagnosis, prior to any treatment. To identify TCR V-J signatures that set the groups apart, the researchers used a discovery cohort of approximately 98 patients, made up of 43 with Graves' ophthalmopathy and about 55 with stable Graves' hyperthyroidism. An independent validation cohort of under 20 hyperthyroidism patients and over 15 patients who later progressed to ophthalmopathy tested prospective prediction of ophthalmopathy. The 95 to 100 discovery patients were divided at random into training and test sets in a 7:3 ratio. In several Graves' hyperthyroidism patients, the study also compared T-cell repertoires from thyroid tissue with T-cell repertoires from blood. After blood sampling, hyperthyroidism patients were treated with methimazole at a starting dose of 30 mg daily, and ophthalmopathy patients were treated with high-dose intravenous methylprednisolone. The paper reports TCR Vbeta CDR3 sequencing of roughly 140 peripheral blood samples: fewer than 50 ophthalmopathy, approximately 74 hyperthyroidism and around 17 progressor patients.

From the cysteine up to the phenylalanine, the CDR3 has a length of 14 residues. The DNA shown is the 42-base CDR3, in frame from base 1. From a lookup of the germline V gene, CDR1 and CDR2 are LGHNA and YNFKEQ. Cut back by 1 base and 5 bases, the V and J ends lie 12 bases apart. Stable Graves' hyperthyroidism was defined as the absence of progression to ophthalmopathy over 18 months of follow-up. The hyperthyroidism patients were between 18 and 65 years old and newly diagnosed, with a disease duration of less than 2 months. The study excluded patients with uncontrolled infections, other autoimmune diseases, pregnancy or lactation. Diagnoses were established on the basis of clinical symptoms, serum thyroxine and TRAb, thyroid ultrasound, and orbital computed tomography. Ficoll-Paque density gradient centrifugation was used to isolate PBMCs from 9.5 to 10 ml of fresh peripheral blood. Total RNA was extracted using Trizol reagent, and RNA quality was assessed on an Agilent 2100 Bioanalyzer.

TCR beta CDR3 regions were amplified from RNA transcripts. A first-round RT-PCR of the TCR CDR3 used the HTBI primer set with the Qiagen OneStep RT-PCR kit. Libraries were constructed in a second round of multiplex PCR, after which size selection and purification were carried out. Paired-end sequencing of the libraries was performed with 100 bp reads on an Illumina HiSeq2000. The authors' pipeline ran thus. SOAPnuke was used to process the raw data, throwing out any read that contained adapters or uncalled bases, had a mean Phred below 15, or lacked an exact constant-primer or identifier match. COPE v1.2.5 was used to merge high-quality paired reads, and clonotypes were defined as unique nucleotide sequences. MiTCR v1.1 was used to align the clonotypes against IMGT TRBV, TRBD and TRBJ reference segments. Only V-J combinations with frequency above 0.0001, covering roughly 99% of repertoires, were analysed. The TCS score was defined as the ratio of F50 (clonal expansion) to E x V (chaos), calculated using BLOSUM62-based TCRdist between CDR3 peptides within each V-J. Welch's t-statistics and random forest reduced just over 500 V-J features to roughly 13, which were used in a naive Bayes classifier (R e1071). TCRdb's own reprocessing of the public reads used fastp at Q25 and MiXCR and kept productive beta chains. CDR3 protein sequences are deduplicated, and each keeps its most common genes and DNA. V and J calls and clone size were set by TCRdb, not the authors. The sample includes 400,000 to 500,000 distinct CDR3 sequences, with roughly an eighth observed a single time. The ten largest clonotypes hold less than 20% of the sample.

This clonotype was detected ten times or more. Its binding antigen is unknown. Base quality data are lacking; no much larger clone is found one base away. What the study reported, not specific to this receptor: Most expanded thyroid clonotypes (frequency above 0.001) were also found in blood, which suggests that blood repertoires may mirror thyroid immune responses. A 13 V-J signature model separated ophthalmopathy from stable hyperthyroidism, with over 85% sensitivity and 81.08% specificity in cross-validation and 80%/75% in testing. No statistical method was used to set the sample size in advance, and investigators knew the group allocation. In validation, the model predicted progression to ophthalmopathy with 60% to 71% sensitivity and about 72% specificity, a median of 6.5 months before onset.

The chain is encoded by TRBV4-2 joined to TRBJ2-7; TRBD1 is a possible D gene, resting on 5 matching bases. The sample taken for sequencing was blood. The clonotype originates from a woman between 18 and 30 years old with Graves' hyperthyroidism. The DNA sequence is as follows: TGTGCCAGCAGCCAAGGGCAGGGTTTTAACGAGCAGTACTTC. It codes for CASSQGQGFNEQYF.